The source of this TCR beta chain is a study of glioma-infiltrating T cells. The table lists this clonotype with many counts. Its antigen is undetermined. Amplification of TCR alpha and beta CDR3 regions from RNA used iRepertoire nested multiplex PCR. One-step reverse transcription and amplification started from roughly 100-400 ng of tissue mRNA or PBMC total RNA. TCRdb reprocessed the multiplex PCR reads via MiXCR and lists one record per CDR3 protein. The table records 45,000 or so distinct CDR3 sequences, approximately 20% of them present only once. General observations from the study: Very few CDR3 sequences were shared between tissue and blood. Tissue-blood divergence was below expectation in non-neoplastic patients, above in gliomas.

Per the germline V gene, CDR1 is SGHRS and CDR2 is YFSETQ. This CDR3 has 15 residues. V lost 2 bases to trimming and J lost 3 bases, with 13 bases between them. Sequences were obtained from glioma tissue, nonneoplastic brain tissue, or PBMCs (not recorded which). This TCR derives from a human donor with low-grade glioma or glioblastoma, undergoing nonglioma brain surgery, or in good health (not recorded which). V is TRBV5-1 and J is TRBJ2-3, with D perhaps TRBD1 (6 bases). The CDR3 DNA reads TGCGCCAGCAGCTTACCTACAGGGAGTACAGATACGCAGTATTTT. Translated: CASSLPTGSTDTQYF.